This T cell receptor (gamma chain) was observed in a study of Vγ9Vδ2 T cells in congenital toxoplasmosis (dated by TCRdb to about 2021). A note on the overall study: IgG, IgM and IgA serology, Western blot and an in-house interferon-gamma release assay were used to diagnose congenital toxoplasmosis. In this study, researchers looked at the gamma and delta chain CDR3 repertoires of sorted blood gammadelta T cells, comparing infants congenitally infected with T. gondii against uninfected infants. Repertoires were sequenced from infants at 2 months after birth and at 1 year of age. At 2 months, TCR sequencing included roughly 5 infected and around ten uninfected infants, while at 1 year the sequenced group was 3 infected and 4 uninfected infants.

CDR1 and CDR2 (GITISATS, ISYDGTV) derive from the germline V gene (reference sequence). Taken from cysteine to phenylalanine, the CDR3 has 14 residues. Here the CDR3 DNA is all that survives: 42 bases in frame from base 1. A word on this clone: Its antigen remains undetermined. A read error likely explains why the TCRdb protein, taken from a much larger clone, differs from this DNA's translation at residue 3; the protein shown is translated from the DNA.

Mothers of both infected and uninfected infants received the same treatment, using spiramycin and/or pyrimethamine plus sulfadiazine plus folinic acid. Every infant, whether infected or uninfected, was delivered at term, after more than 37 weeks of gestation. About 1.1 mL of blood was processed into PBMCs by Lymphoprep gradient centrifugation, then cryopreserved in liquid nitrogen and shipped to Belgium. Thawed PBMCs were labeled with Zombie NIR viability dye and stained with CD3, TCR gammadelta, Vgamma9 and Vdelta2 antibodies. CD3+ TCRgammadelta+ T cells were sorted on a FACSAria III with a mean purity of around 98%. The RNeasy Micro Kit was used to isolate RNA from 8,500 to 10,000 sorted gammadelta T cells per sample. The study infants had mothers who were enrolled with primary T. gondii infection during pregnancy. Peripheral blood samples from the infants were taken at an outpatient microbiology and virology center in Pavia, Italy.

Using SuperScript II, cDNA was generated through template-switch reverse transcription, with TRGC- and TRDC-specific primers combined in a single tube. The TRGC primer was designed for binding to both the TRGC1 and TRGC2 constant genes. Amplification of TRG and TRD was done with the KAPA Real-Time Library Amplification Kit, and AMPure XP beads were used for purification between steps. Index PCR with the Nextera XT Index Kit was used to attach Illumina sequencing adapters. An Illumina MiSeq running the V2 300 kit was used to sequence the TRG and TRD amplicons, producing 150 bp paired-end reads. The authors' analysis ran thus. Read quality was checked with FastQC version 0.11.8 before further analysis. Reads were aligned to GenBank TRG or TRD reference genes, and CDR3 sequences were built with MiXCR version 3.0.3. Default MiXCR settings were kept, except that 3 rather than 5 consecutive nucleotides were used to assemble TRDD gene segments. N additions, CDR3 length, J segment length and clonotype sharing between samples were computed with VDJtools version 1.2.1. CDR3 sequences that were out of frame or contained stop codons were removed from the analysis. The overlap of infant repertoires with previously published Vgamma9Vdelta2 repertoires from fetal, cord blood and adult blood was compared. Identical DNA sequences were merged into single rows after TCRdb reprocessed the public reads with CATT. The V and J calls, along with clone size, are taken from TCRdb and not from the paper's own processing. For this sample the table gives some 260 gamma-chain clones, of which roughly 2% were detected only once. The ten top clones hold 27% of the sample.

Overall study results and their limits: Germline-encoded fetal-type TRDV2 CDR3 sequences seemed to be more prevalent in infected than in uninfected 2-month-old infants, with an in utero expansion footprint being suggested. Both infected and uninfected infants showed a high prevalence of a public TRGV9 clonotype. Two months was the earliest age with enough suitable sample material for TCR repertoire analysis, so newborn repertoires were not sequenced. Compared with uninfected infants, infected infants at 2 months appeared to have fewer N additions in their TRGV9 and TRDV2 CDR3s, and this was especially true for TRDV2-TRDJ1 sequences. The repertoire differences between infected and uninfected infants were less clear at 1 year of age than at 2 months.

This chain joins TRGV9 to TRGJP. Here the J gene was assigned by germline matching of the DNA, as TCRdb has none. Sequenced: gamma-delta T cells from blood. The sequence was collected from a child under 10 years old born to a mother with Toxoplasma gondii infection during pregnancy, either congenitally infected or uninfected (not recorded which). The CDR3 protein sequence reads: CAVWEVLGKKIKVF. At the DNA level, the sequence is TGTGCCGTGTGGGAGGTGTTGGGCAAAAAAATCAAGGTATTT.